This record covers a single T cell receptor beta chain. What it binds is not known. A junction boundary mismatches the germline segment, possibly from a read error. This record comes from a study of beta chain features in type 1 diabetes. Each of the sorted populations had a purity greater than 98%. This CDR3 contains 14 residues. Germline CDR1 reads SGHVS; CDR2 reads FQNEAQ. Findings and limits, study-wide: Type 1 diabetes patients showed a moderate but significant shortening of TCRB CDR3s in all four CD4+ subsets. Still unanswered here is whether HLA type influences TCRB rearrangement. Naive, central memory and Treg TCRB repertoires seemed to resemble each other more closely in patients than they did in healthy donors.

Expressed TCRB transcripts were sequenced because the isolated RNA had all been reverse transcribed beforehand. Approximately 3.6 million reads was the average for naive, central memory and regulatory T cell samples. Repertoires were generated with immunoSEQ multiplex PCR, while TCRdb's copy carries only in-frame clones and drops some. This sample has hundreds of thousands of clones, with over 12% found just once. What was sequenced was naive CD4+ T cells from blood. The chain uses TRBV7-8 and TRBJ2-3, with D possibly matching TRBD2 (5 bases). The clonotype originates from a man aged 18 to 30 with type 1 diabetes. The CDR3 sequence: CASSLDLGADTQYF. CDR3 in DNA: TGTGCCAGCAGTTTAGACCTGGGAGCAGATACGCAGTATTTT.